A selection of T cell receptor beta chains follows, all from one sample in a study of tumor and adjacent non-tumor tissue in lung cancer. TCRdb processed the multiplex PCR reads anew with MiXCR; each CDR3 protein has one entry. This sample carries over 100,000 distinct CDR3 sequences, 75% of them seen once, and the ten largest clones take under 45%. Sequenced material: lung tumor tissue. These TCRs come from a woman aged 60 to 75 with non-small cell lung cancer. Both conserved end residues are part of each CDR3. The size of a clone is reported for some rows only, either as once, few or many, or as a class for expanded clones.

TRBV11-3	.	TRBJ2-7	CASSLDGTGSYEHYF
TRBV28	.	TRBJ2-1	CASLGGQWGNVQFF
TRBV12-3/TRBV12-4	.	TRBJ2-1	CASSLGPTSGAVGGYIEQFF
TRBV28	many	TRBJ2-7	CASSLGTGRGLGQYF
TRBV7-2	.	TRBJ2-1	CISSSGTSGGNEQFF
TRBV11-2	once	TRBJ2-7	CPSSLTSGWAYYEQYF
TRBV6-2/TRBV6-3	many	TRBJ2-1	CASSYPFRGSSYNEQFF
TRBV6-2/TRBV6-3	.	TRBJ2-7	CASGYPGTPVRYEQYF
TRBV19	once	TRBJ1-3	CASSPPGTFSGNTIYF
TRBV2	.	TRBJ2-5	CASSESRSKQETQYF
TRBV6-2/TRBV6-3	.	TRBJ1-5	CVSSPSNYRSPNQPQHF
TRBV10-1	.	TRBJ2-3	CASSELEGAQADTQYF
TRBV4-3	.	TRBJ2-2	CTNSQGPAGNTGELLF